This is a list of T cell receptor beta chains from one sample in a study of identical twins. TCRdb used MiXCR to reprocess the 5' RACE reads, holding one entry per CDR3 protein. The data show some 690,000 distinct CDR3 sequences, around 20% seen once. The same specimen was also included in a second study, on T cells expressing NK-cell markers.

Sequencing used PBMCs. The receptors shown here come from a woman aged 18-29 years in good health. Both conserved end residues are part of each CDR3. The order of the fields is J gene, V gene, D gene, clone size, CDR3 DNA, CDR3 protein. D genes are given only for firm matches. Only part of the rows carry a size: once, few, many, or a class if the clone is expanded.

>TRBJ2-5|TRBV14|NA|NA
TGTGCCAGCTCTCGGACTGCGATCCAAGAGACCCAGTACTTC
CASSRTAIQETQYF
>TRBJ1-1|TRBV20-1|NA|few
TGCAGTGCTAGGGACTGGGGGAAAGCTTTCTTT
CSARDWGKAFF
>TRBJ1-5|TRBV27|TRBD1|many
TGTGCCAGCAGTTTATATACCGTCACAGGGGCAGAGCAGCCCCAGCATTTT
CASSLYTVTGAEQPQHF
>TRBJ2-1|TRBV6-1|TRBD2|NA
TGTGCCAGCATAGGGAGACTAGCGAATGAGCAGTTCTTC
CASIGRLANEQFF
>TRBJ2-6|TRBV18|NA|NA
TGTGCCAGCTCACGAACCCAGGGCTCTGGGGCCAACGTCCTGACTTTC
CASSRTQGSGANVLTF
>TRBJ2-7|TRBV20-1|TRBD2|few
TGCAGTGCTAGAGATGGGGGGGGATACTACGAGCAGTACTTC
CSARDGGGYYEQYF
>TRBJ1-3|TRBV9|NA|few
TGTGCCAGCAGCGTAATGGTGGATCCTGGAAACACCATATATTTT
CASSVMVDPGNTIYF
>TRBJ2-3|TRBV18|TRBD2|few
TGTGCCAGTTCGACTAGCGGGAGTTGGACAGATACGCAGTATTTT
CASSTSGSWTDTQYF
>TRBJ2-3|TRBV20-1|TRBD2|NA
TGCAGTGCGGGAAAGTCTTCTCTAGCGGGTCTTAGGGATACGCAGTATTTT
CSAGKSSLAGLRDTQYF
>TRBJ2-2|TRBV9|TRBD2|few
TGTGCCAGCACCGCTAGCGGGGGGACGAACACCGGGGAGCTGTTTTTT
CASTASGGTNTGELFF
>TRBJ2-7|TRBV2|NA|once
TGTGCCAGCAGTGAGATAGACATCGCCCCCAACTCCTACGAGCAGTACTTC
CASSEIDIAPNSYEQYF
>TRBJ1-2|TRBV6-5|NA|NA
TGTGCCAGCAGTTACCGGGGTAGGGATGGCTACACCTTC
CASSYRGRDGYTF
>TRBJ2-6|TRBV12-3/TRBV12-4|TRBD2|NA
TGTGCCAGCAGTTTACCTAGCGGGGGGGCCGTCGGGACTGGGGCCAACGTCCTGACTTTC
CASSLPSGGAVGTGANVLTF
>TRBJ2-7|TRBV7-9|TRBD2|many
TGTGCCAGCAGCTACATGACCGGGGTAGCGGGAGAAAACGAGCAGTACTTC
CASSYMTGVAGENEQYF
>TRBJ2-1|TRBV12-3/TRBV12-4|NA|many
TGTGCCAGCAGTCACCATCCGGGACTCCCACACAATGAGCAGTTCTTC
CASSHHPGLPHNEQFF
>TRBJ1-2|TRBV5-6|NA|NA
TGTGCCAGCAGCCGAATACCTAACTATGGCTACACCTTC
CASSRIPNYGYTF
>TRBJ1-2|TRBV10-3|TRBD1|few
TGTGCCATCAGTGGGACAGGGTACTATGGCTACACCTTC
CAISGTGYYGYTF
>TRBJ2-7|TRBV5-1|NA|few
TGCGCCAGCAGCTTGTGGGGGAAGGAGCAGTACTTC
CASSLWGKEQYF
>TRBJ1-2|TRBV3-1|NA|many
TGTGCCAGCAGCCAACGGGTCCGGCAATATGGCTACACCTTC
CASSQRVRQYGYTF
>TRBJ2-7|TRBV11-2|NA|NA
TGTGCCAGCAGCTTACGATCCGACGTTTGCTTC
CASSLRSDVCF
>TRBJ2-5|TRBV12-3/TRBV12-4|TRBD2|many
TGTGCCAGCAGCTGGACTAGCGGGAGAGGCCAAGAGACCCAGTACTTC
CASSWTSGRGQETQYF
>TRBJ1-4|TRBV7-9|TRBD1|NA
TGTGCCAGCAGGCGACAGGGATCTAATGAAAAACTGTTTTTT
CASRRQGSNEKLFF
>TRBJ2-7|TRBV12-3/TRBV12-4|NA|few
TGTGCCAGCAGTTTCCGGGCCTGGTACGAGCAGTACTTC
CASSFRAWYEQYF
>TRBJ1-1|TRBV20-1|NA|few
TGCAGTGCTCGCAAAAATAGGGGGAACACTGAAGCTTTCTTT
CSARKNRGNTEAFF
>TRBJ2-5|TRBV20-1|NA|NA
TGCAGTGCTCTCTTCTTGGAGACCCAGTACTTC
CSALFLETQYF
>TRBJ1-1|TRBV20-1|NA|NA
TGCAGTGCCGGCGGCCTTGGAACTGAAGCTTTCTTT
CSAGGLGTEAFF
>TRBJ1-5|TRBV7-2|NA|NA
TGTGCCAGCAGCTGGATGCGGGGAGGCAATCAGCCCCAGCATTTT
CASSWMRGGNQPQHF
>TRBJ1-4|TRBV20-1|NA|many
TGCAGTGCCAGCGGACAGATTACAACTAATGAAAAACTGTTTTTT
CSASGQITTNEKLFF
>TRBJ2-3|TRBV27|NA|NA
TGTGCCAGCTCGCCGGGGCCCGGAACGCAGTATTTT
CASSPGPGTQYF
>TRBJ1-2|TRBV12-3/TRBV12-4|TRBD1|many
TGTGCCAGCAGCGGACAGGGCTATGGCTACACCTTC
CASSGQGYGYTF
>TRBJ2-3|TRBV10-3|NA|few
TGTGCCATCAGTGAGTCAACCAAGACGGAGAAGCCAGATACGCAGTATTTT
CAISESTKTEKPDTQYF
>TRBJ1-2|TRBV6-5|NA|few
TGTGCCAGCAGTTACGGCGGGACCGTTTATGGCTACACCTTC
CASSYGGTVYGYTF
>TRBJ2-7|TRBV15|NA|NA
TGTGCCACGGGGTCCGGGGGACCATACGAGCAGTACTTC
CATGSGGPYEQYF
>TRBJ2-1|TRBV4-1|TRBD2|NA
TGCGCCAGCAGCCAAGGGGCACTAGCGGGCCGCTACAATGAGCAGTTCTTC
CASSQGALAGRYNEQFF
>TRBJ2-3|TRBV5-1|NA|NA
TGCGCCAGCAGCTCGTCCGGGCGGGGAATCACAGATACGCAGTATTTT
CASSSSGRGITDTQYF
>TRBJ1-2|TRBV7-2|NA|NA
TGTGCCAGCAGACCTGGACAGCCTGGCTATGGCTACACCTTC
CASRPGQPGYGYTF
>TRBJ2-7|TRBV29-1|NA|few
TGCAGCGTTGAGGGGACGGTCTCCTACGAGCAGTACTTC
CSVEGTVSYEQYF
>TRBJ2-1|TRBV20-1|NA|NA
TGCAGTGCACTAGAAAAGAATGAGCAGTTCTTC
CSALEKNEQFF
>TRBJ2-3|TRBV5-1|NA|NA
TGCGCCAGCAGCCCCCAGGGCGGGACAAGCACAGATACGCAGTATTTT
CASSPQGGTSTDTQYF
>TRBJ2-1|TRBV5-6|NA|many
TGTGCCAGCGGCGATGGACCGTCCTCCGGGGAGCAGTTCTTC
CASGDGPSSGEQFF
>TRBJ2-1|TRBV7-8|NA|NA
TGTGCCAGCGGGGAGTGGGGGAACTCCTACAATGAGCAGTTCTTC
CASGEWGNSYNEQFF
>TRBJ2-7|TRBV5-1|TRBD1|NA
TGCGCCTGTCGACAGGGCCTCTCCTACGAGCAGTACTTC
CACRQGLSYEQYF
>TRBJ2-3|TRBV12-3/TRBV12-4|TRBD2|many
TGTGCCAGCGCGGGCGGACTAGCGGGCACAGATACGCAGTATTTT
CASAGGLAGTDTQYF
>TRBJ2-7|TRBV2|TRBD1|many
TGTGCCAGCAGTAAACAGGGGTTGGACGAGCAGTACTTC
CASSKQGLDEQYF
>TRBJ2-3|TRBV20-1|NA|few
TGCAGTGCTAGTCTCCTGCGGAAACCTAGCACAGATACGCAGTATTTT
CSASLLRKPSTDTQYF
>TRBJ2-2|TRBV9|NA|many
TGTGCCAGCAGCGCGTGGAACACCGGGGAGCTGTTTTTT
CASSAWNTGELFF
>TRBJ1-2|TRBV12-3/TRBV12-4|TRBD1|few
TGTGCCAGCAGTTTATGGACAGGGGGTAACTATGGCTACACCTTC
CASSLWTGGNYGYTF
>TRBJ1-2|TRBV10-3|NA|NA
TGTGCCATCAGTGAGTCGGCTAGGGTATACTATGGCTACACCTTC
CAISESARVYYGYTF
>TRBJ1-2|TRBV12-3/TRBV12-4|NA|NA
TGTGCCAGCAGTAGATTCGACACCTATGGCTACACCTTC
CASSRFDTYGYTF